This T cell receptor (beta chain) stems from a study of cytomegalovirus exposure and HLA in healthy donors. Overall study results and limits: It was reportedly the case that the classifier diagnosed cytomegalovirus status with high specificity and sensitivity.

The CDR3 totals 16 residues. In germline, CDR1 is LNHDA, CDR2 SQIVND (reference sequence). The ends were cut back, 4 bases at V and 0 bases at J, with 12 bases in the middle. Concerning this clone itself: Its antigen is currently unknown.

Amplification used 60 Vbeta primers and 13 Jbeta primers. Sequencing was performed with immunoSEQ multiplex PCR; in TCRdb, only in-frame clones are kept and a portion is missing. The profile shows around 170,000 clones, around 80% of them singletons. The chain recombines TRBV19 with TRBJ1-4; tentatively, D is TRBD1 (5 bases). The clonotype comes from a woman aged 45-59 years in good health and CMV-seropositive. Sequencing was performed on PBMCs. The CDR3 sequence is CASSRQSGATNEKLFF. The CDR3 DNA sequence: TGTGCCAGTAGTAGACAGTCAGGTGCAACTAATGAAAAACTGTTTTTT. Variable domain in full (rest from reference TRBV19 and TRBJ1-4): DGGITQSPKYLFRKEGQNVTLSCEQNLNHDAMYWYRQDPGQGLRLIYYSQIVNDFQKGDIAEGYSVSREKKESFPLTVTSAQKNPTAFYLCASSRQSGATNEKLFFGSGTQLSVL.